The 24 T cell receptor beta chains presented below share a single source sample, sequenced in a study of cytomegalovirus exposure and HLA in healthy donors. 60 Vbeta and 13 Jbeta primers were used in PCR. Assay: immunoSEQ multiplex PCR; the TCRdb copy retains only in-frame clones and omits some. There are about 120,000 clones in the sample; 81% occur only once, and around 2.3% lies in the top ten. Sequenced sample: PBMCs. The receptors were gathered from a woman aged 40 to 50 in good health and CMV-seronegative.

The chain has TRBV6-5 and TRBJ2-7, with TRBD2 matching over 8 bases. CDR1 is MNHEY and CDR2 is SVGAGI in the germline V gene. The CDR3 length is 14 residues. Germline trimming cut 2 bases from V and 6 bases from J; bases unmatched to any gene: 6. For the CDR3, the DNA is TGTGCCAGCAGTTACGATCACGGGGGGGGCGAGCAGTACTTC. Its translation: CASSYDHGGGEQYF.

A word on this clone: This may be a read error, as it is one base from a much larger clone. This chain joins TRBV30 and TRBJ1-5; maybe TRBD1 (6 bases). V shed 1 base and J shed 4 bases, with 11 bases lying between them. Per germline, CDR1 GTSNPN and CDR2 SVGIG (reference sequence). This CDR3 spans 14 amino acids. In nucleotides, the CDR3 is TGTGCCTGGAGTGAGATCCAGGGGAATCAGCCCCAGCATTTT. Protein product: CAWSEIQGNQPQHF.

The chain links TRBV6-6 to TRBJ1-4; D gene unclear. Per the germline V gene, CDR1 is MNHNY and CDR2 is SVGAGI (reference sequence). The CDR3 totals 12 residues. V gave up 0 bases and J gave up 8 bases, with 4 bases separating them. The CDR3 DNA follows: TGTGCCAGCAGTTACTCGGAGGAAAAACTGTTTTTT. It codes for CASSYSEEKLFF.

The chain links TRBV20-1 to TRBJ1-1; D is undetermined. Deletions cut 6 bases from V and 7 bases from J, with 12 bases between. The CDR3 has 11 amino acids. CDR1 and CDR2 from the germline V gene are DFQATT and SNEGSKA (reference sequence). DNA of the CDR3: TGCAGTGCCGAGGTACTGGATGAAGCTTTCTTT. Translating gives CSAEVLDEAFF.

This clone appeared once. This chain links TRBV30 with TRBJ1-4; 9 bases line up with TRBD1. CDR1 is GTSNPN, CDR2 SVGIG, per germline (reference sequence). This CDR3 is built from 13 residues. V trimming: 4 bases; J trimming: 7 bases; junction bases outside the gene matches: 4. The DNA of the CDR3 is TGTGCCTGGACCGGGACAGGGCCTGAAAAACTGTTTTTT. Translated: CAWTGTGPEKLFF. Full variable domain (missing parts from reference TRBV30 and TRBJ1-4): SQTIHQWPATLVQPVGSPLSLECTVEGTSNPNLYWYRQAAGRGLQLLFYSVGIGQISSEVPQNLSASRPQDRQFILSSKKLLLSDSGFYLCAWTGTGPEKLFFGSGTQLSVL.

This clone was detected a few times. This rearrangement joins TRBV5-6 to TRBJ2-7; D gene ambiguous. There are 14 residues in the CDR3. V was pared by 2 bases and J by 0 bases, with 9 bases between. The germline V gene encodes CDR1 SGHDT and CDR2 YYEEEE. CDR3 in amino acids: CASSFRRSSYEQYF. The CDR3 nucleotides are TGTGCCAGCAGCTTTCGTAGGAGCTCCTACGAGCAGTACTTC.

This clone was found once. The rearrangement links TRBV18 to TRBJ1-2, with TRBD1 matching over 11 bases. The CDR3 is 14 amino acids. Trimming cost V 2 bases and J 6 bases; bases outside gene matches: 2. Germline CDR1 and CDR2: KGHSH and LQKENI. The CDR3 sequence is CASSPWTGGDGYTF. The CDR3 coding sequence is TGTGCCAGCTCACCATGGACAGGGGGCGATGGCTACACCTTC.

There are a few counts of this clone. J is TRBJ1-1 and V is TRBV2; TRBD1 aligns across 11 bases. CDR1 SNHLY and CDR2 FYNNEI come from the germline V gene. After removal of 6 bases from V and 4 bases from J, the junction contained 7 bases not matched to a gene. There are 15 residues in the CDR3. This CDR3 reads CASSPLGTGGTEAFF. The CDR3 coding sequence is TGTGCCAGCAGCCCTCTCGGGACAGGGGGCACTGAAGCTTTCTTT.

This rearrangement joins TRBV6-4 to TRBJ2-1; TRBD2 matches at 10 bases. Germline V gene sequence: CDR1 MRHNA, CDR2 SNTAGT. V lost 7 bases and J lost 9; bases outside the gene matches: 9. The CDR3 loop spans 14 amino acids. The DNA of the CDR3 is TGTGCCAGCAAACAGAGCGGGGGGGCCCTTGAGCAGTTCTTC. It is translated as CASKQSGGALEQFF.

V usage is TRBV28 and J usage is TRBJ2-1, with a weak D call TRBD2 (5 bases). CDR3 size: 16 residues. The V end lost 2 bases, the J end lost 6 bases, and 17 bases lay between the germline ends. Germline V lookup: CDR1 MDHEN, CDR2 SYDVKM. The CDR3 loop reads CASSLRERTPPNEQFF. The CDR3 DNA follows: TGTGCCAGCAGTTTAAGGGAGCGGACTCCTCCCAATGAGCAGTTCTTC.

This clone has a single count. V gene TRBV5-6 combines with J gene TRBJ2-6; no reliable D call. Trimming pared 1 base from V and 2 bases from J, leaving 7 bases between. Germline V lookup: CDR1 SGHDT, CDR2 YYEEEE. This CDR3 has 15 amino acids. DNA of the CDR3: TGTGCCAGCAGCTTGCTGTCAGCTGGGGCCAACGTCCTGACTTTC. This gives the protein CASSLLSAGANVLTF.

The chain links TRBV19 to TRBJ1-1, with 8 bases that match TRBD1. The CDR3 runs to 16 residues. The J segment lost 1 base and the V segment lost 7 bases, leaving 11 bases of the junction unmatched. Germline V gene lookup returns CDR1 LNHDA and CDR2 SQIVND (reference sequence). The CDR3 sequence is CASIKGPGQGNTEAFF. DNA of the CDR3: TGTGCCAGTATTAAAGGGCCCGGACAGGGGAACACTGAAGCTTTCTTT.

This clone was seen a few times. This chain connects TRBV2 to TRBJ1-5; TRBD1 is a possible D gene (5 bases). Germline V gene data show CDR1 as SNHLY and CDR2 as FYNNEI. The CDR3 totals 13 residues. With 6 bases removed from V and 11 bases from J, the gap between germline ends came to 17 bases. CDR3 in amino acids: CASRTAPGLSQHF. CDR3 nucleotides: TGTGCCAGCAGGACAGCCCCGGGTCTGTCCCAGCATTTT.

The chain combines TRBV27 with TRBJ1-6; weak D call: TRBD1 (6 bases). Germline V gives CDR1 MNHEY, CDR2 SMNVEV (reference sequence). The CDR3 sequence is 14 residues long. Trimming removed 8 bases from V and 1 base from J, with 9 bases in between. DNA for the CDR3: TGTGCCAGCCAGGGGAATTCCTATAATTCACCCCTCCACTTT. Translated, it gives CASQGNSYNSPLHF.

The chain joins TRBV9 to TRBJ2-5; a weak D match, TRBD1 (5 bases). Trimming pared 0 bases from V and 1 base from J, leaving 10 bases between. Germline-derived CDR1 and CDR2 are SGDLS and YYNGEE. The CDR3 length is 15 residues. The CDR3 here is CASSVDGQVQETQYF. In nucleotides, the CDR3 is TGTGCCAGCAGCGTAGACGGACAAGTCCAAGAGACCCAGTACTTC.

This clone was observed a single time. The chain is built from TRBV19 and TRBJ1-4; no definite D call. Looked up from germline, CDR1 is LNHDA and CDR2 is SQIVND (reference sequence). V gave up 7 bases and J gave up 0 bases, with 9 bases separating them. CDR3 length equals 14 residues. CDR3 nucleotide sequence: TGTGCCAGTAAAGAGCGGTCAACTAATGAAAAACTGTTTTTT. Amino acid sequence: CASKERSTNEKLFF.

This chain joins TRBV28 and TRBJ1-2; D may be TRBD1 (6 bases). Germline V gene lookup returns CDR1 MDHEN and CDR2 SYDVKM. This CDR3 region has 12 residues. With 3 bases removed from V and 8 bases from J, the gap between germline ends came to 10 bases. CDR3 residues: CASSFDRLGYTF. The CDR3 nucleotides read TGTGCCAGCAGTTTTGACAGGTTGGGCTACACCTTC.

This chain connects TRBV30 to TRBJ2-7; the D gene is possibly TRBD2 (6 bases). V was shortened by 1 base and J by 7 bases, with 17 bases between the two germline ends. The length of the CDR3 is 14 residues. The germline V gene encodes CDR1 GTSNPN and CDR2 SVGIG (reference sequence). The CDR3 DNA is TGTGCCTGGAGTGGTTCGGGGGACCACAATGAGCAGTACTTC. Residues: CAWSGSGDHNEQYF.

The rearrangement uses TRBV7-9 and TRBJ2-5, with 11 positions matching TRBD2. The CDR3 spans 17 residues. Trimming cost V 5 bases and J 4 bases; bases outside gene matches: 12. CDR1 and CDR2 (germline): SEHNR, FQNEAQ (reference sequence). CDR3 sequence reads: CASSPPVGLAGGETQYF. In nucleotides, the CDR3 is TGTGCCAGCAGCCCCCCCGTCGGGCTAGCGGGGGGAGAGACCCAGTACTTC.

The rearrangement links TRBV6-5 to TRBJ1-2; the match to TRBD1 covers 7 bases. CDR3 length equals 13 residues. V was clipped by 8 bases and J by 4 bases; unmatched bases: 7. The germline gives CDR1 MNHEY, CDR2 SVGAGI. The CDR3 region has the DNA TGTGCCAGCTACCGGGCAGGGGGCTATGGCTACACCTTC. The encoded protein is CASYRAGGYGYTF.

This sequence joins TRBV28 and TRBJ1-2, with 7 positions matching TRBD1. The V segment lost 3 bases and the J segment 7 bases; nucleotides outside the gene matches: 17. CDR1 and CDR2 (germline): MDHEN, SYDVKM. CDR3 length: 17 residues. CDR3 residues: CASSFRDSRGAVGGYTF. For the CDR3, the DNA is TGTGCCAGCAGTTTTAGGGACAGTCGAGGTGCAGTGGGTGGCTACACCTTC.

J is TRBJ1-2 and V is TRBV6-5; possibly TRBD1 for D (6 bases). Trimming removed 5 bases at V and 2 bases at J, with 15 bases between. The germline V gene encodes CDR1 MNHEY and CDR2 SVGAGI. CDR3 length: 15 residues. In DNA, the CDR3 is TGTGCCAGCAGTACGGGGGGACAACCGAACTATGGCTACACCTTC. Protein product: CASSTGGQPNYGYTF.

The chain employs TRBV28 and TRBJ2-3; 12 bases are a match to TRBD1. Germline-derived CDR1 and CDR2 are MDHEN and SYDVKM. The length of the CDR3 is 15 residues. J gave up 4 bases and V 5 bases, and 4 bases lay outside the gene matches. The CDR3 coding sequence is TGTGCCAGCAGTGCGGGGACAGGGGGCGCAGATACGCAGTATTTT. Its translation: CASSAGTGGADTQYF.

The chain links TRBV10-2 to TRBJ1-5; D call uncertain. The CDR3 consists of 14 residues. V lost 2 bases and J 2 bases, leaving 7 bases between the germline ends. The germline CDR1 and CDR2 sequences are WSHSY and SAAADI. In DNA form, the CDR3 reads TGCGCCAGCAGTGAGCGGGTGGGCAATCAGCCCCAGCATTTT. Amino acid sequence: CASSERVGNQPQHF.